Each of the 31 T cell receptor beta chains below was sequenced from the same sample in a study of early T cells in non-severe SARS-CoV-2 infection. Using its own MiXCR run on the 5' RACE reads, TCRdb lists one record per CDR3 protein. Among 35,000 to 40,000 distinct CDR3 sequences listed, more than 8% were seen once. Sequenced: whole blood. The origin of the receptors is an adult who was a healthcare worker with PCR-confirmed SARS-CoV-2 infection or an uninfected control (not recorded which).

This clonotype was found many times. The CDR3 protein is CASSVSGVPPNEQFF. CDR3 bases: TGTGCCAGCAGCGTGAGCGGGGTCCCACCCAATGAGCAGTTCTTC. This chain joins TRBV9 and TRBJ2-1; TRBD2 matches 7 bases. Per germline, CDR1 SGDLS and CDR2 YYNGEE. Trimming took 2 bases from V and 6 from J; bases not matched to a gene: 8. This CDR3 is built from 15 residues.

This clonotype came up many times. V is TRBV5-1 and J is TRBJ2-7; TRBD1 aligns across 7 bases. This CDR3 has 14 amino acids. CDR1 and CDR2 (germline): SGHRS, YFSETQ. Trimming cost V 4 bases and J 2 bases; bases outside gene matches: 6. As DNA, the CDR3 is TGCGCCAGCAGCGGAACAGGGGCCCCCTACGAGCAGTACTTC. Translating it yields CASSGTGAPYEQYF.

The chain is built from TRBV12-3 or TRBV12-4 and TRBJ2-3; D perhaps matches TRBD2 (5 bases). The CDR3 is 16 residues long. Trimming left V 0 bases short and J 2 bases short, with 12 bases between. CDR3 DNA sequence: TGTGCCAGCAGTTTAGCGAGCGGAACCACCACAGATACGCAGTATTTT. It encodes CASSLASGTTTDTQYF.

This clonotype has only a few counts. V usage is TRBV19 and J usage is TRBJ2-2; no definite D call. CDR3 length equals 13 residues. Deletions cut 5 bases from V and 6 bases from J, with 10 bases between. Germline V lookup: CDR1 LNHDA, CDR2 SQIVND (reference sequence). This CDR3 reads CASSAQPPGELFF. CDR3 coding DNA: TGTGCCAGTAGTGCCCAGCCCCCCGGGGAGCTGTTTTTT.

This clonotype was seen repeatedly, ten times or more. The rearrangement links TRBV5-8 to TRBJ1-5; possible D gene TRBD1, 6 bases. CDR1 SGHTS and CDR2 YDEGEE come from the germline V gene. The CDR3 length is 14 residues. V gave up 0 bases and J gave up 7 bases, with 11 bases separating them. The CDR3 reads CASSLAGGRQPQHF. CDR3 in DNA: TGTGCCAGCAGCTTGGCCGGGGGGCGACAGCCCCAGCATTTT. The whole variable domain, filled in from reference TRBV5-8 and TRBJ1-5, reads EAGVTQSPTHLIKTRGQQATLRCSPISGHTSVYWYQQALGLGLQFLLWYDEGEERNRGNFPPRFSGRQFPNYSSELNVNALELEDSALYLCASSLAGGRQPQHFGDGTRLSIL.

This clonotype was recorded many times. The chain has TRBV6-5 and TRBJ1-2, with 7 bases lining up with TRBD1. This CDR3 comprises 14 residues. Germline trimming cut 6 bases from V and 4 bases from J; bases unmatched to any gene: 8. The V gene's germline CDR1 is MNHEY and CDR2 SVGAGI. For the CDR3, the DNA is TGTGCCAGCAGACCGGACAGGATGGCCTATGGCTACACCTTC. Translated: CASRPDRMAYGYTF.

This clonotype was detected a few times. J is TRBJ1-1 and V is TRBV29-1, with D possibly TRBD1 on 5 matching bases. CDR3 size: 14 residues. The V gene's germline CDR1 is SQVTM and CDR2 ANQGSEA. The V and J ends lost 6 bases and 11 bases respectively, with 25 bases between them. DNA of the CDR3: TGCAGCGTGGTGGATAGGGACTACCTCCCACCGGCTTTCTTT. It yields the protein CSVVDRDYLPPAFF.

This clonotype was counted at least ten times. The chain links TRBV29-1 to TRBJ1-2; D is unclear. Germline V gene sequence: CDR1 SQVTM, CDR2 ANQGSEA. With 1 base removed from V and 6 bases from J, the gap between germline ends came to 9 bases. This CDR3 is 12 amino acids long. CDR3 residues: CSVEVHRHGYTF. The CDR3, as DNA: TGCAGCGTTGAAGTCCACAGACATGGCTACACCTTC.

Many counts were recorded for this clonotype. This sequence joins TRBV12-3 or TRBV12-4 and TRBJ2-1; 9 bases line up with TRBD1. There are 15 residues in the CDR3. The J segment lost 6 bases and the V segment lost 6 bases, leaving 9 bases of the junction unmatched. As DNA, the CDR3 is TGTGCCAGCAGCGCCCGGACAGGGGATCTCAATGAGCAGTTCTTC. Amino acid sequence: CASSARTGDLNEQFF.

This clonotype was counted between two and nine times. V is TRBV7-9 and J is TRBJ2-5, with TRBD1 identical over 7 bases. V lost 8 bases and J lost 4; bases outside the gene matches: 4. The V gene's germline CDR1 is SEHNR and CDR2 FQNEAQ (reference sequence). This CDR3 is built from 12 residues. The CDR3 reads CASAKGAETQYF. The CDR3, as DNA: TGTGCCAGCGCAAAGGGGGCAGAGACCCAGTACTTC.

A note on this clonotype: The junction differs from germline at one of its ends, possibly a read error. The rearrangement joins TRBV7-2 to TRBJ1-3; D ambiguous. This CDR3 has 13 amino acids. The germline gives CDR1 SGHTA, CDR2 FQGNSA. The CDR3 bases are TGTGCCAGCAGCCCCTCCTCTGGAAACACCAAATATTTT. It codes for CASSPSSGNTKYF.

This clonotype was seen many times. Here the CDR3 reads CASSLVLGDQPQHF. The CDR3 DNA is TGTGCCAGCAGCTTAGTGTTGGGGGACCAGCCCCAGCATTTT. The V gene is TRBV7-8, the J gene TRBJ1-5; D might be TRBD1 (5 bases). Deletions cut 1 base from V and 7 bases from J, with 11 bases between. The length of the CDR3 is 14 residues. Germline V gene sequence: CDR1 SGHVS, CDR2 FQNEAQ.

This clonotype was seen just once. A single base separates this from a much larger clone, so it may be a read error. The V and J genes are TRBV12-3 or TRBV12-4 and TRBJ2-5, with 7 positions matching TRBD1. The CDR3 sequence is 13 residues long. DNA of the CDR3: TGTGCCAGCAGTTTACAACCGACAGGGACCCTGTACTTC. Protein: CASSLQPTGTLYF.

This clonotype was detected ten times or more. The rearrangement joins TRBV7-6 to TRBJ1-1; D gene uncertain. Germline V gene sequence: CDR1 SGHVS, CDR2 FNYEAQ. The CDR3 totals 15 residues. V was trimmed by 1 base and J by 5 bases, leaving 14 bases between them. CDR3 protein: CASSLGFLSMTEAFF. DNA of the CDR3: TGTGCCAGCAGCTTAGGGTTTTTGTCGATGACTGAAGCTTTCTTT.

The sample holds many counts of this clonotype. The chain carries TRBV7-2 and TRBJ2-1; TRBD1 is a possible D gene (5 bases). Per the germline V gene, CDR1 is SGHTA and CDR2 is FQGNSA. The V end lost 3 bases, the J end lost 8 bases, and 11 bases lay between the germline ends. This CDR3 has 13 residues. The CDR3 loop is CASSLSRVDEQFF. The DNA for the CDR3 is TGTGCCAGCAGCTTGTCCAGGGTCGATGAGCAGTTCTTC.

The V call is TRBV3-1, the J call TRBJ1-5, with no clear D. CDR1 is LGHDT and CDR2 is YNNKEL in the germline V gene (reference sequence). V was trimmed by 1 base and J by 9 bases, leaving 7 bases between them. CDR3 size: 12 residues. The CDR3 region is CASSQASRPQHF. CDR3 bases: TGTGCCAGCAGCCAAGCGTCCCGGCCCCAGCATTTT.

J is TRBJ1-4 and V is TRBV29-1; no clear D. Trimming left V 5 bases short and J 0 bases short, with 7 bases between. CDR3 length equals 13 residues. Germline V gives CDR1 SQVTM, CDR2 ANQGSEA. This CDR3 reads CSVWTTTNEKLFF. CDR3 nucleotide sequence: TGCAGCGTTTGGACCACAACTAATGAAAAACTGTTTTTT. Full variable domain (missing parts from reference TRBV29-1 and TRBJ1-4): SAVISQKPSRDICQRGTSLTIQCQVDSQVTMMFWYRQQPGQSLTLIATANQGSEATYESGFVIDKFPISRPNLTFSTLTVSNMSPEDSSIYLCSVWTTTNEKLFFGSGTQLSVL.

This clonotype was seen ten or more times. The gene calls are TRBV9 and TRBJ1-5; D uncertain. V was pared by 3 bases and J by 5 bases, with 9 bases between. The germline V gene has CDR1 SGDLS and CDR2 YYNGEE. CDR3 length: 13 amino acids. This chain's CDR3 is CASSAYQDQPQHF. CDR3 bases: TGTGCCAGCAGCGCATATCAGGATCAGCCCCAGCATTTT.

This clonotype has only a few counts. The CDR3 DNA is TGTGCCAGCAGAGAGGACAGGGCCTACTCACCCCTCCACTTT. Amino acid sequence: CASREDRAYSPLHF. V gene TRBV7-9 combines with J gene TRBJ1-6; TRBD1 matches at 8 bases. V dropped 6 bases and J dropped 10; count of bases not matched to a gene: 8. The germline V gene encodes CDR1 SEHNR and CDR2 FQNEAQ (reference sequence). There are 14 residues in the CDR3. The entire variable domain, with the rest obtained from reference TRBV7-9 and TRBJ1-6, is as follows: DTGVSQNPRHKITKRGQNVTFRCDPISEHNRLYWYRQTLGQGPEFLTYFQNEAQLEKSRLLSDRFSAERPKGSFSTLEIQRTEQGDSAMYLCASREDRAYSPLHFGNGTRLTVT.

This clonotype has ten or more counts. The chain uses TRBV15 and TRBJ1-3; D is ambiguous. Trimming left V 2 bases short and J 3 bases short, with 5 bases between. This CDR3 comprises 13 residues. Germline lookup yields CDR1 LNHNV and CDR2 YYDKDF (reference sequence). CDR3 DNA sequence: TGTGCCACCAGCAGACAGCGTGGAAACACCATATATTTT. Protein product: CATSRQRGNTIYF.

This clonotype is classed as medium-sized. CDR3 loop: CSAKLSDRGSQPQHF. The CDR3 nucleotides are TGCAGTGCCAAACTTTCGGACAGGGGAAGTCAGCCCCAGCATTTT. V and J are TRBV20-1 and TRBJ1-5; 9 bases map to TRBD1. With 6 bases clipped from V and 6 bases from J, the junction kept 12 bases outside the gene matches. The germline V gene has CDR1 DFQATT and CDR2 SNEGSKA (reference sequence). This CDR3 is built from 15 residues.

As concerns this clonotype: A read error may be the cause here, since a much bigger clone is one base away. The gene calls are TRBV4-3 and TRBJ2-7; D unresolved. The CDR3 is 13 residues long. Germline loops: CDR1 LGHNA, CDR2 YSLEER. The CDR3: CTSSQDPGWEQYF. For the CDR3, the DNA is TGCACCAGCAGCCAAGATCCGGGCTGGGAGCAGTACTTC.

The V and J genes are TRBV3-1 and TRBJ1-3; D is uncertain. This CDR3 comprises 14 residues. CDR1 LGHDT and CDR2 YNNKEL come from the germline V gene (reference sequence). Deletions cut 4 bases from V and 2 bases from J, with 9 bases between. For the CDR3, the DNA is TGTGCCAGCAGCCGGAACAGCCCTGGAAACACCATATATTTT. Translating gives CASSRNSPGNTIYF.

The CDR3 is CAVSDGREVNTEAFF. The CDR3 nucleotides read TGTGCCGTATCAGATGGGCGGGAGGTGAACACTGAAGCTTTCTTT. The chain is built from TRBV10-3 and TRBJ1-1; D is undetermined. Trimming stripped 11 bases from V and 0 bases from J, with 19 bases between. The CDR3 runs to 15 residues. In germline, CDR1 is ENHRY, CDR2 SYGVKD.

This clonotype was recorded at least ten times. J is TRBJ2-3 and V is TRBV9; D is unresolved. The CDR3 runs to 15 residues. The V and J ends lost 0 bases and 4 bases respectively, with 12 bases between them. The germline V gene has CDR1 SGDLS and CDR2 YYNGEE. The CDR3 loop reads CASSVGGLSSDTQYF. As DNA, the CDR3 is TGTGCCAGCAGCGTAGGGGGTCTTTCCTCAGATACGCAGTATTTT.

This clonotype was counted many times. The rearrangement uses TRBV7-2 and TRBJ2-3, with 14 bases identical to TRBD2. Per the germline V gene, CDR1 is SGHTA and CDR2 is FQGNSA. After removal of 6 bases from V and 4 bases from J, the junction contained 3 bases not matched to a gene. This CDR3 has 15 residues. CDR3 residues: CASSPGLAGADTQYF. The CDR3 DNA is TGTGCCAGCAGTCCGGGACTAGCGGGGGCAGATACGCAGTATTTT.

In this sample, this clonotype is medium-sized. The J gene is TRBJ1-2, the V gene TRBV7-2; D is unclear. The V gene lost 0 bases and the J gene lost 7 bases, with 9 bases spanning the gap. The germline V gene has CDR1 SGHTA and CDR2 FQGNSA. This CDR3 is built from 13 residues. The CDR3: CASSLAGSGGYTF. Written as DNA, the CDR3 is TGTGCCAGCAGCTTAGCTGGGTCCGGTGGCTACACCTTC.

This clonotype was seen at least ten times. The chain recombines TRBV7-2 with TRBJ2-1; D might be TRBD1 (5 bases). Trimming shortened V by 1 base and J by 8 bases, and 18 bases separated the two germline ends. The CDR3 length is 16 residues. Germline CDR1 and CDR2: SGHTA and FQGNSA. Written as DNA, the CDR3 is TGTGCCAGCAGCTTAGACCCGGACCCAGGGATCGATGAGCAGTTCTTC. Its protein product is CASSLDPDPGIDEQFF.

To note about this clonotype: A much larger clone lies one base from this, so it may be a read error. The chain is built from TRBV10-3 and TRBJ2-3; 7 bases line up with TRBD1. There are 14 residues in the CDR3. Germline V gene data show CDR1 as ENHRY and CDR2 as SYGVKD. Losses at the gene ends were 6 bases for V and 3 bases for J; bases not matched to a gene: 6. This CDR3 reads CAIRCGTETDTQYF. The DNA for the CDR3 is TGTGCCATCAGATGTGGGACAGAGACAGATACGCAGTATTTT.

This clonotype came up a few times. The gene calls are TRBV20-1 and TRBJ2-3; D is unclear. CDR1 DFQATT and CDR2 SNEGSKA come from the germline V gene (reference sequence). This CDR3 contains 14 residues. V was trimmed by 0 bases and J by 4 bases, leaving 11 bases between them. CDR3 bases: TGCAGTGCTAGAGATTTTAAGGGATCAGATACGCAGTATTTT. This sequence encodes CSARDFKGSDTQYF.

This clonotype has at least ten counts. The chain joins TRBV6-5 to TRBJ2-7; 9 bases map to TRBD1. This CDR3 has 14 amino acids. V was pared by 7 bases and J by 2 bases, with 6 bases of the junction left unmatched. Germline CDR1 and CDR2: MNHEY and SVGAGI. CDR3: CASTTGGIPYEQYF. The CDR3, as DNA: TGTGCCAGCACCACAGGGGGCATACCCTACGAGCAGTACTTC.